The 15 T cell receptor beta chains below all came from one sample that was sequenced in a study of CD8+ T cells in alopecia areata (dated by TCRdb to 2017 to 2018). To prepare the library, the immunoSEQ multiplex PCR assay was applied. RNA was extracted from all samples and reverse transcribed into cDNA as template for TCR sequencing. TCRdb holds this immuneACCESS table with in-frame rearrangements only. Some clones are missing; in checked studies, unresolved V genes explain under half, and the rest has no known cause. This sample comprises roughly 230,000 clones, less than 50% of them detected only once. Around 2.8% of the sample goes to the ten largest clones. This specimen's treatment or condition label, interpreted: oral pan-JAK inhibitor, 5-10 mg twice daily. This specimen was CD4+ T cells sorted from blood, taken between weeks 36 and 40, from a patient treated with tofacitinib. These receptors were collected from a human donor with alopecia areata.

Here the CDR3 reads CASSAVVDTQYF. The CDR3 nucleotides read TGTGCCAGCAGTGCGGTGGTAGATACGCAGTATTTT. This chain uses TRBV2 with TRBJ2-3; D remains unclear. The germline V gene has CDR1 SNHLY and CDR2 FYNNEI. The CDR3 consists of 12 residues. V lost 4 bases and J lost 5, with 7 bases in between.

This chain connects TRBV7-8 to TRBJ2-7; 7 nucleotides align to TRBD2. The CDR3 runs to 13 residues. Germline V gives CDR1 SGHVS, CDR2 FQNEAQ. Trimming cost V 9 bases and J 6 bases; bases outside gene matches: 11. CDR3 nucleotide sequence: TGTGCCAGTGCCCTGGGGGGGAATAGCGAGCAGTACTTC. This sequence encodes CASALGGNSEQYF.

Remarks on this clone: A much larger clone lies a single base off, so this may be a read error. V and J are TRBV11-2 and TRBJ2-7; 8 bases match TRBD2. The V gene's germline CDR1 is SGHAT and CDR2 FQNNGV. The junction had 9 bases not matched to a gene; V was cut back by 2 bases and J by 3 bases. The CDR3 extends over 16 amino acids. CDR3 bases: TGTGCCAGCAGCTTACCCTCCCGGAGCGGGAGCTACGAGCAGTACTTC. Amino acids: CASSLPSRSGSYEQYF.

A few counts support this clone. An end of the junction does not agree with germline; a read error may underlie this. The chain is built from TRBV30 and TRBJ2-7, with 11 bases that match TRBD1. The CDR3 totals 13 residues. Per germline, CDR1 GTSNPN and CDR2 SVGIG (reference sequence). The CDR3 loop reads CAWSPGQGGGISF. CDR3 DNA: TGTGCCTGGAGTCCGGGACAGGGGGGAGGAATAAGCTTC. Looking up the rest from reference TRBV30 and TRBJ2-7 gives the full variable domain: SQTIHQWPATLVQPVGSPLSLECTVEGTSNPNLYWYRQAAGRGLQLLFYSVGIGQISSEVPQNLSASRPQDRQFILSSKKLLLSDSGFYLCAWSPGQGGGISFGPGTRLTVT.

This rearrangement joins TRBV5-1 to TRBJ2-6; 10 bases map to TRBD1. This CDR3 contains 17 residues. J was trimmed by 0 bases and V by 7 bases; bases with no gene match: 7. Per the germline V gene, CDR1 is SGHRS and CDR2 is YFSETQ. The chain's CDR3 is CASGPRQGASGANVLTF. DNA of the CDR3: TGCGCCAGCGGACCCCGACAGGGGGCCTCTGGGGCCAACGTCCTGACTTTC. Full variable domain (missing parts from reference TRBV5-1 and TRBJ2-6): KAGVTQTPRYLIKTRGQQVTLSCSPISGHRSVSWYQQTPGQGLQFLFEYFSETQRNKGNFPGRFSGRQFSNSRSEMNVSTLELGDSALYLCASGPRQGASGANVLTFGAGSRLTVL.

The V and J genes are TRBV11-2 and TRBJ2-1; D remains unclear. V was pared by 4 bases and J by 6 bases, with 4 bases between. This CDR3 region has 11 residues. Germline CDR1 is SGHAT and CDR2 is FQNNGV. Here the CDR3 reads CASSYINEQFF. CDR3 nucleotide sequence: TGTGCCAGCAGCTACATCAATGAGCAGTTCTTC.

This sequence joins TRBV28 and TRBJ2-7; 9 bases align to TRBD1. The germline gives CDR1 MDHEN, CDR2 SYDVKM. Trimming at V came to 7 bases and at J to 3 bases, leaving 16 bases not matched to a gene. The CDR3 extends over 17 amino acids. CDR3 residues: CASTYLPPGQGNYEQYF. CDR3 coding DNA: TGTGCCAGCACCTACCTCCCCCCGGGACAGGGTAACTACGAGCAGTACTTC.

This clone was counted between two and nine times. This chain connects TRBV7-2 to TRBJ1-1; TRBD1 might be the D (5 bases). The CDR3 spans 13 residues. V was pared by 2 bases and J by 1 base, with 5 bases between. The germline gives CDR1 SGHTA, CDR2 FQGNSA. The CDR3 protein is CASSLTGNTEAFF. CDR3 DNA: TGTGCCAGCAGCTTAACAGGGAACACTGAAGCTTTCTTT.

There are a few counts of this clone. This chain connects TRBV7-2 to TRBJ2-3; no reliable D call. The germline V gene has CDR1 SGHTA and CDR2 FQGNSA. V shed 2 bases and J shed 4 bases, with 19 bases lying between them. The length of the CDR3 is 17 residues. The DNA of the CDR3 is TGTGCCAGCAGCTTATCCAAGTCCCCCCTGGCTGCAGATACGCAGTATTTT. It yields the protein CASSLSKSPLAADTQYF.

This clone was recorded a few times. The chain links TRBV7-3 to TRBJ2-7; 10 nucleotides match TRBD2. Germline lookup yields CDR1 SGHTA and CDR2 FQGTGA. V trimming: 3 bases; J trimming: 6 bases; junction bases outside the gene matches: 5. This CDR3 is built from 14 residues. Here the CDR3 DNA reads TGTGCCAGCAGCTTCCAGCGGGAGGGTGGCGAGCAGTACTTC. Amino acid sequence: CASSFQREGGEQYF.

The genes are TRBV29-1 and TRBJ2-2; 10 bases match TRBD1. J was trimmed by 2 bases and V by 7 bases; bases with no gene match: 4. This CDR3 has 14 residues. Germline CDR1 and CDR2: SQVTM and ANQGSEA. In nucleotides, the CDR3 is TGCAGCGCCCTGACAGGGGGCAACACCGGGGAGCTGTTTTTT. It codes for CSALTGGNTGELFF.

This chain joins TRBV5-1 and TRBJ2-1; 11 positions agree with TRBD2. This CDR3 is 15 amino acids long. V shed 4 bases and J 0 bases; nucleotides not matched to a gene: 0. Germline V CDR1 and CDR2: SGHRS, YFSETQ. The CDR3 DNA sequence: TGCGCCAGCAGCACTAGCGGGAGCTCCTACAATGAGCAGTTCTTC. Its protein is CASSTSGSSYNEQFF.

This clone has only one observation. The chain is built from TRBV27 and TRBJ2-7; D not resolved. Germline V gene lookup returns CDR1 MNHEY and CDR2 SMNVEV (reference sequence). The CDR3 runs to 13 residues. V shed 3 bases and J shed 3 bases, with 9 bases lying between them. The CDR3 sequence: CASSFRGFYEQYF. The CDR3, as DNA: TGTGCCAGCAGTTTTCGCGGATTCTACGAGCAGTACTTC.

This clone was counted once. V usage is TRBV30 and J usage is TRBJ2-5, with unresolved D. The CDR3 length is 11 residues. Germline V lookup: CDR1 GTSNPN, CDR2 SVGIG (reference sequence). The DNA for the CDR3 is TGTGCTCAAACCGTCGGGCAGACCCAGTACTTC. Translating it yields CAQTVGQTQYF.

This clone was observed once. V is TRBV29-1 and J is TRBJ1-4; TRBD1 is a possible D gene (5 bases). Germline CDR1 and CDR2: SQVTM and ANQGSEA. V lost 4 bases and J 8 bases, leaving 11 bases between the germline ends. CDR3 length: 12 amino acids. In DNA form, the CDR3 reads TGCAGCGTTGGCGGGGGTGGCGAAAAACTGTTTTTT. Translation: CSVGGGGEKLFF.